The text below deals with one T cell receptor (beta chain). What it binds is not known. Per-patient samples, pretreatment and on-treatment, numbered 1 to 8. Produced via immunoSEQ multiplex PCR; TCRdb's table is partial and in-frame only. Among 75,000 to 95,000 clones listed, roughly 90% were seen once. The CDR3 has 15 amino acids. CDR1 is SGDLS, CDR2 YYNGEE, per germline. Trimming removed 0 bases at V and 1 base at J, with 8 bases between. This record belongs to a study of PD-L1 blockade in urothelial cancer. Study-wide results and caveats: Pretreatment TCR clonality in blood, when below the median, was predictive of better survival.

The TCR comes from a man between 60 and 75 years old with urothelial cancer. This chain uses TRBV9 with TRBJ2-1, with D maybe TRBD2 (6 bases). The sequencing used PBMCs, collected around atezolizumab (anti-PD-L1) treatment. For the CDR3, the DNA is TGTGCCAGCAGCGTAGACGGGGGTTCCTACAATGAGCAGTTCTTC. Residues: CASSVDGGSYNEQFF.